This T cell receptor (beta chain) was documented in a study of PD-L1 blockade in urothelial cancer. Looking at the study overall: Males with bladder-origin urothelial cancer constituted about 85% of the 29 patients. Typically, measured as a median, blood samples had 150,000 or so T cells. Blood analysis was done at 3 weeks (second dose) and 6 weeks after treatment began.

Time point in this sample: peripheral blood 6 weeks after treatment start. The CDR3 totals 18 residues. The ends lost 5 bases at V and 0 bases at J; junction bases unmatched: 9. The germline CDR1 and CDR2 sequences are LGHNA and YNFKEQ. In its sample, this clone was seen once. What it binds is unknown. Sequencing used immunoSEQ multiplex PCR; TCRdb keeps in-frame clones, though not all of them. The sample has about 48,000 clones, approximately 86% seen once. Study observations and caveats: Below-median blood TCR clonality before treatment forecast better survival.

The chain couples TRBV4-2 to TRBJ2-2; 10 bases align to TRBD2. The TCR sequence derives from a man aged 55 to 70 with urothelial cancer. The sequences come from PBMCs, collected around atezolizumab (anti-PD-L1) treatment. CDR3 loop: CASSKRSGGTANTGELFF. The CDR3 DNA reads TGTGCCAGCAGCAAGCGTAGCGGGGGGACCGCGAACACCGGGGAGCTGTTTTTT.